Listed here are 27 T cell receptor beta chains from one sample, sequenced in a study of T-cell reconstitution after alpha-beta-depleted transplantation in children. Unique molecular identifiers were incorporated during preparation of the TCRbeta library. TCRdb processed the PCR reads anew with MiXCR; each CDR3 protein has one entry. The table has about 98,000 distinct CDR3 sequences, about 8% seen once. The sample was PBMCs, taken before TCRalphabeta/CD19-depleted stem cell transplant. Receptors were obtained from a boy younger than 10 with acute lymphoblastic leukemia, due to receive a stem cell transplant.

This clonotype appeared many times. V and J are TRBV13 and TRBJ2-1, with 8 bases aligning to TRBD1. This CDR3 has 14 amino acids. The trim removed 6 bases at V and 15 bases at J, leaving 16 bases unmatched. Germline V gives CDR1 PRHDT, CDR2 FYEKMQ (reference sequence). This CDR3 reads CASSDGRGLASGFF. In DNA form, the CDR3 reads TGTGCCAGCAGTGATGGCAGGGGGCTAGCTTCGGGGTTCTTC.

This rearrangement joins TRBV9 to TRBJ2-3; 12 bases align to TRBD2. The V gene end was trimmed by 3 bases and the J gene end by 2 bases; junction bases not matched to a gene: 4. CDR1 is SGDLS and CDR2 is YYNGEE in the germline V gene. The CDR3 has 16 residues. CDR3 sequence reads: CASSGRLAGATDTQYF. The CDR3 DNA follows: TGTGCCAGCAGCGGACGACTAGCGGGGGCCACAGATACGCAGTATTTT. The whole variable domain, filled in from reference TRBV9 and TRBJ2-3, reads DSGVTQTPKHLITATGQRVTLRCSPRSGDLSVYWYQQSLDQGLQFLIQYYNGEERAKGNILERFSAQQFPDLHSELNLSSLELGDSALYFCASSGRLAGATDTQYFGPGTRLTVL.

The CDR3 region is CASSPPSGGTTDTQYF. DNA of the CDR3: TGTGCCAGCTCACCCCCTAGCGGGGGGACCACAGATACGCAGTATTTT. The V and J genes are TRBV18 and TRBJ2-3, with 11 nucleotides matching TRBD2. The V and J ends lost 3 bases and 2 bases, in that order; junction bases with no gene match: 4. The germline CDR1 and CDR2 sequences are KGHSH and LQKENI. This CDR3 comprises 16 residues.

At least ten counts were recorded for this clonotype. V usage is TRBV7-2 and J usage is TRBJ2-7; no reliable D call. The CDR3 is made up of 15 amino acids. V lost 1 base to trimming and J lost 1 base, with 11 bases between them. Germline V gene sequence: CDR1 SGHTA, CDR2 FQGNSA. CDR3 sequence reads: CASSLVGDFSYEQYF. CDR3 in DNA: TGTGCCAGCAGCTTAGTGGGCGATTTTTCCTACGAGCAGTACTTC.

This clonotype was found many times. V is TRBV21-1 and J is TRBJ2-3; the D call TRBD2 from the table was never checked on the DNA. TRBV21-1 is a pseudogene. There are 17 residues in the CDR3. CDR3 amino acids: CASSKAHVGGVTDTQYF. The CDR3, as DNA: TGTGCCAGCAGCAAAGCGCACGTTGGCGGGGTTACAGATACGCAGTATTTT.

The rearrangement joins TRBV20-1 to TRBJ2-2, with 9 bases lining up with TRBD1. The CDR3 is 14 residues long. The germline gives CDR1 DFQATT, CDR2 SNEGSKA (reference sequence). CDR3 residues: CIAPGQGHTGELFF. The DNA of the CDR3 is TGCATTGCCCCGGGACAGGGCCACACCGGGGAGCTGTTTTTT.

There are many counts of this clonotype. The chain joins TRBV10-3 to TRBJ1-1; D uncertain. The V and J ends lost 6 bases and 0 bases respectively, with 8 bases between them. This CDR3 is built from 13 residues. Germline V gene data show CDR1 as ENHRY and CDR2 as SYGVKD. DNA for the CDR3: TGTGCCATCAGGGAAACAGTGAACACTGAAGCTTTCTTT. This sequence encodes CAIRETVNTEAFF.

The rearrangement joins TRBV7-8 to TRBJ2-5; D might be TRBD2 (6 bases). Trimming took 2 bases from V and 5 from J, leaving 6 bases between them. Germline CDR1 reads SGHVS; CDR2 reads FQNEAQ. This CDR3 has 12 amino acids. CDR3 region: CASSLRGETQYF. DNA for the CDR3: TGTGCCAGCAGCTTACGGGGGGAGACCCAGTACTTC.

The genes are TRBV20-1 and TRBJ2-1; 9 nucleotides align to TRBD2. From germline, CDR1 is DFQATT and CDR2 SNEGSKA (reference sequence). Losses at the gene ends were 6 bases for V and 5 bases for J; bases not matched to a gene: 11. This CDR3 comprises 15 residues. The CDR3 loop is CSAPLAGGANNEQFF. CDR3 DNA: TGCAGTGCACCCTTGGCGGGGGGGGCTAACAATGAGCAGTTCTTC.

This clonotype turned up a few times. The chain is built from TRBV29-1 and TRBJ1-5, with a weak D call TRBD1 (6 bases). This CDR3 contains 12 residues. Trimming took 4 bases from V and 6 from J, leaving 10 bases between them. Germline CDR1 SQVTM, CDR2 ANQGSEA. This CDR3 is CSVGDTFQPQHF. DNA for the CDR3: TGCAGCGTTGGGGACACCTTTCAGCCCCAGCATTTT.

At least ten counts were recorded for this clonotype. CDR3 region: CATSGSSYNEQFF. CDR3 DNA: TGTGCCACCAGTGGGAGCTCCTACAATGAGCAGTTCTTC. This chain joins TRBV24-1 and TRBJ2-1; the D is unclear. Trimming stripped 5 bases from V and 0 bases from J, with 4 bases between. Germline V lookup: CDR1 KGHDR, CDR2 SFDVKD. This CDR3 contains 13 residues.

This clonotype was seen repeatedly, ten times or more. V gene TRBV7-8 combines with J gene TRBJ1-6; D not certain. Looked up from germline, CDR1 is SGHVS and CDR2 is FQNEAQ. The CDR3 covers 18 residues. V was pared by 0 bases and J by 0 bases, with 12 bases between. The CDR3 loop is CASSLAASPGSYNSPLHF. In DNA form, the CDR3 reads TGTGCCAGCAGCTTAGCGGCTTCTCCGGGCTCCTATAATTCACCCCTCCACTTT.

Comment on this clonotype: Lacking the conserved final phenylalanine or tryptophan, this CDR3 likely reflects a read error. The CDR3, as DNA: TGCGCCAGTCGGAGGGAGAACACTGAAGCTTTCTGT. This codes for CASRRENTEAFC. V usage is TRBV5-1 and J usage is TRBJ1-1; D uncertain. The CDR3 runs 12 residues. Germline CDR1 reads SGHRS; CDR2 reads YFSETQ. V was clipped by 8 bases and J by 1 base, with 9 bases between them.

Many counts were recorded for this clonotype. The chain carries TRBV24-1 and TRBJ2-7, with no clear D. Deletions cut 3 bases from V and 5 bases from J, with 10 bases between. The CDR3 consists of 13 residues. Germline loops: CDR1 KGHDR, CDR2 SFDVKD. In DNA form, the CDR3 reads TGTGCCACCAGTGATCCTTTACGAAACGAGCAGTACTTC. Protein: CATSDPLRNEQYF.

The rearrangement links TRBV7-3 to TRBJ2-5; 7 nucleotides line up with TRBD2. V shed 2 bases and J 1 base; nucleotides not matched to a gene: 4. Looked up from germline, CDR1 is SGHTA and CDR2 is FQGTGA. The CDR3 contains 15 residues. In DNA form, the CDR3 reads TGTGCCAGCAGCTTAGGGCTAGCGGCCCAAGAGACCCAGTACTTC. Translated: CASSLGLAAQETQYF. Drawing the rest from reference TRBV7-3 and TRBJ2-5, the complete variable domain is GAGVSQTPSNKVTEKGKYVELRCDPISGHTALYWYRQSLGQGPEFLIYFQGTGAADDSGLPNDRFFAVRPEGSVSTLKIQRTERGDSAVYLCASSLGLAAQETQYFGPGTRLLVL.

J is TRBJ2-7 and V is TRBV7-9, with 8 bases fitting TRBD1. CDR3 length equals 17 residues. J gave up 3 bases and V 5 bases, and 15 bases lay outside the gene matches. Germline values: CDR1 SEHNR, CDR2 FQNEAQ (reference sequence). In nucleotides, the CDR3 is TGTGCCAGCAGCCCCAGATGGACCGCGACAGGGGTCTACGAGCAGTACTTC. Translation: CASSPRWTATGVYEQYF.

This chain links TRBV6-5 with TRBJ1-2; the D gene is possibly TRBD1 (5 bases). The germline V and J ends were trimmed by 5 bases and 7 bases, with 11 bases remaining between them. The CDR3 extends over 12 amino acids. The V gene's germline CDR1 is MNHEY and CDR2 SVGAGI. CDR3: CASSPRTSGYTF. The CDR3 DNA follows: TGTGCCAGCAGTCCACGGACAAGTGGCTACACCTTC.

The chain links TRBV4-3 to TRBJ2-2, with TRBD1 matching over 11 bases. V was pared by 1 base and J by 7 bases, with 2 bases of the junction left unmatched. Germline values: CDR1 LGHNA, CDR2 YSLEER. The CDR3 spans 15 residues. CDR3 amino acids: CASSQAGTGGGELFF. The CDR3 DNA is TGCGCCAGCAGCCAAGCCGGGACAGGGGGCGGGGAGCTGTTTTTT.

In this sample, this clonotype turned up many times. The genes are TRBV20-1 and TRBJ2-3; the match to TRBD1 covers 9 bases. Looked up from germline, CDR1 is DFQATT and CDR2 is SNEGSKA (reference sequence). Trimming took 2 bases from V and 10 from J; bases not matched to a gene: 10. The CDR3 is 14 residues long. CDR3 region: CSARPGQGFSAQYF. For the CDR3, the DNA is TGCAGTGCTAGACCGGGACAGGGCTTCTCGGCGCAGTATTTT.

This clonotype was seen ten or more times. This chain uses TRBV12-5 with TRBJ1-6, with a weak D call TRBD1 (6 bases). The CDR3 runs 14 residues. Between the trimmed V and J ends, which lost 7 bases and 4 bases, there was a span of 11 bases. Per germline, CDR1 LGHNT and CDR2 FRNRAP. DNA for the CDR3: TGTGCTAGTGCCCGGACAGCGTATAATTCACCCCTCCACTTT. Translating gives CASARTAYNSPLHF.

In this sample, this clonotype turned up many times. The chain recombines TRBV5-1 with TRBJ1-6; D gene unclear. CDR1 is SGHRS, CDR2 YFSETQ, per germline. The CDR3 sequence is 14 residues long. V lost 0 bases, J lost 8 bases, and 9 bases lay in between. The CDR3 is CASSLATFDSPLHF. The DNA of the CDR3 is TGCGCCAGCAGCTTGGCTACCTTCGATTCACCCCTCCACTTT. Variable domain in full (rest from reference TRBV5-1 and TRBJ1-6): KAGVTQTPRYLIKTRGQQVTLSCSPISGHRSVSWYQQTPGQGLQFLFEYFSETQRNKGNFPGRFSGRQFSNSRSEMNVSTLELGDSALYLCASSLATFDSPLHFGNGTRLTVT.

This clonotype was observed many times. This chain connects TRBV6-5 to TRBJ1-5; 8 bases map to TRBD1. V gave up 2 bases and J gave up 6 bases; unmatched junction bases: 3. Germline values: CDR1 MNHEY, CDR2 SVGAGI. The CDR3 contains 14 residues. CDR3: CASSYPGGGQPQHF. The CDR3 nucleotides are TGTGCCAGCAGTTACCCAGGGGGCGGTCAGCCCCAGCATTTT.

Worth noting for this clonotype: A much more abundant neighbour one base away suggests this may be a read error. V gene TRBV6-1 combines with J gene TRBJ1-1; TRBD1 agrees at 7 bases. CDR1 MNHNS and CDR2 SASEGT come from the germline V gene. Trimming took 7 bases from V and 4 from J; bases not matched to a gene: 12. This CDR3 has 15 amino acids. CDR3 DNA sequence: TGTGCCAGCACTGGATCGACAGGGAGGGGCACTGAAGCTTTCTTT. Its translation is CASTGSTGRGTEAFF.

This clonotype was seen more than once but under ten times. The CDR3 DNA sequence: TGCAGTGCCATAGAATTTGGGCTGCGCGGGAACACTGAAGCTTTCTTT. Encoded protein: CSAIEFGLRGNTEAFF. The genes are TRBV20-1 and TRBJ1-1; D unresolved. With 6 bases removed from V and 1 base from J, the gap between germline ends came to 21 bases. The CDR3 contains 16 residues. Germline V gene data show CDR1 as DFQATT and CDR2 as SNEGSKA (reference sequence).

The chain couples TRBV6-1 to TRBJ2-6; D gene unclear. CDR1 and CDR2 from the germline V gene are MNHNS and SASEGT. The CDR3 runs 16 residues. Trimming cost V 6 bases and J 0 bases, with 12 bases left between them. CDR3 DNA: TGTGCCAGCAGCCTCGGTCCTTACTCTGGGGCCAACGTCCTGACTTTC. It codes for CASSLGPYSGANVLTF.

This clonotype was seen only a few times. The chain carries TRBV20-1 and TRBJ1-6; TRBD1 is a possible D gene (6 bases). V was pared by 2 bases and J by 10 bases, with 18 bases between. The CDR3 runs to 15 residues. Looked up from germline, CDR1 is DFQATT and CDR2 is SNEGSKA (reference sequence). CDR3 residues: CSARTLGGGGSPLHF. The DNA for the CDR3 is TGCAGTGCTAGAACCCTGGGAGGGGGGGGATCACCCCTCCACTTT.

This clonotype was counted ten times or more. The V and J genes are TRBV6-5 and TRBJ2-5; 7 bases align to TRBD2. The CDR3 totals 17 residues. Looked up from germline, CDR1 is MNHEY and CDR2 is SVGAGI. Losses at the gene ends were 6 bases for V and 4 bases for J; bases not matched to a gene: 17. The CDR3 here is CASSPMLGNTGGETQYF. CDR3 bases: TGTGCCAGCAGCCCCATGTTGGGAAACACGGGGGGAGAGACCCAGTACTTC.